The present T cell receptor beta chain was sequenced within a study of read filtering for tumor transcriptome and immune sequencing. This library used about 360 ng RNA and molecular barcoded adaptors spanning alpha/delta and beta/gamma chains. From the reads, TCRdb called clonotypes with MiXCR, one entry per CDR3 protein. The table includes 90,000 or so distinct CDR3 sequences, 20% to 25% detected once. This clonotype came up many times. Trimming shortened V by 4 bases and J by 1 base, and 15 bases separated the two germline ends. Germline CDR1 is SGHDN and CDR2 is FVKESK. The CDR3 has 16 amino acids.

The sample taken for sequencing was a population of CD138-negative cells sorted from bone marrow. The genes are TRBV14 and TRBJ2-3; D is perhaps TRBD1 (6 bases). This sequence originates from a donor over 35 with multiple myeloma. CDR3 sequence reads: CASSLQGKTGTDTQYF. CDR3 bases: TGTGCCAGCAGCCTACAGGGAAAAACGGGCACAGATACGCAGTATTTT.